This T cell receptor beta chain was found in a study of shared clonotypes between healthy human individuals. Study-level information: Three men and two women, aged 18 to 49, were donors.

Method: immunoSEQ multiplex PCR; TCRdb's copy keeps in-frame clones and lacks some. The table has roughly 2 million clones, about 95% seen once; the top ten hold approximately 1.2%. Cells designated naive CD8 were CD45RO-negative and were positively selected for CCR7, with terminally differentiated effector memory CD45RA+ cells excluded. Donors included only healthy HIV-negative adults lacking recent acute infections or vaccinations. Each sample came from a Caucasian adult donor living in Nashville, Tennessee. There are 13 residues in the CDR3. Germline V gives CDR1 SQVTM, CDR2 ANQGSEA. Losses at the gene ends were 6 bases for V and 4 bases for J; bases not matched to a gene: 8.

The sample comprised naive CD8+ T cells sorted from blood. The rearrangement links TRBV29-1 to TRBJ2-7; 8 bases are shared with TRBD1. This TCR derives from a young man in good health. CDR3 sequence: CSVRTGLGYEQYF. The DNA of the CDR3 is TGCAGCGTGCGGACAGGGTTGGGATACGAGCAGTACTTC.